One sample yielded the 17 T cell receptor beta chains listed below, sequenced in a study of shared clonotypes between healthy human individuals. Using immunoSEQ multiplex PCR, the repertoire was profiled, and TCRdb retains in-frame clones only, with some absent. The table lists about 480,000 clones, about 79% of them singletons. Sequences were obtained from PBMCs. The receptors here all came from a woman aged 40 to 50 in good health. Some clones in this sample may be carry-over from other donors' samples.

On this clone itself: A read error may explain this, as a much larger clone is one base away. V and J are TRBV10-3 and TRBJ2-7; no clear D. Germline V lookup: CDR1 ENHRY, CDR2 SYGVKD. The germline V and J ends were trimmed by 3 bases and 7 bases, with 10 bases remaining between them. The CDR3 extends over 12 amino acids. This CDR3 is CAISEVGSEQYF. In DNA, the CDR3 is TGTGCCATCAGTGAAGTAGGGTCAGAGCAGTACTTC.

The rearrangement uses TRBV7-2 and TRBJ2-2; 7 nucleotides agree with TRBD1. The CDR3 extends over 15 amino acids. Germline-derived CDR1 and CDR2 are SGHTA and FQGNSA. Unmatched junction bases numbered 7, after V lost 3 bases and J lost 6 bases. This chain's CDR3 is CASSFRDSSPGELFF. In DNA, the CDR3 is TGTGCCAGCAGCTTCCGGGACAGTAGCCCCGGGGAGCTGTTTTTT. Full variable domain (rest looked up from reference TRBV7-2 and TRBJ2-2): GAGVSQSPSNKVTEKGKDVELRCDPISGHTALYWYRQSLGQGLEFLIYFQGNSAPDKSGLPSDRFSAERTGGSVSTLTIQRTQQEDSAVYLCASSFRDSSPGELFFGEGSRLTVL.

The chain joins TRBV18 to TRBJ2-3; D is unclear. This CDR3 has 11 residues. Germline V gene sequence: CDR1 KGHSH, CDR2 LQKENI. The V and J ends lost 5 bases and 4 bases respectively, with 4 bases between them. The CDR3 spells CASSGADTQYF. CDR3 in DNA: TGTGCCAGCTCAGGGGCAGATACGCAGTATTTT.

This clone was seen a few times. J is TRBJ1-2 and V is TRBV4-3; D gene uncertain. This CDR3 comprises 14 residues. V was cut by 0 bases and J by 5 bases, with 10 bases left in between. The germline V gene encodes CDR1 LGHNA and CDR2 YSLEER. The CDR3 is CASSQESGLYGYTF. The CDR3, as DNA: TGCGCCAGCAGCCAAGAGTCCGGTCTTTATGGCTACACCTTC.

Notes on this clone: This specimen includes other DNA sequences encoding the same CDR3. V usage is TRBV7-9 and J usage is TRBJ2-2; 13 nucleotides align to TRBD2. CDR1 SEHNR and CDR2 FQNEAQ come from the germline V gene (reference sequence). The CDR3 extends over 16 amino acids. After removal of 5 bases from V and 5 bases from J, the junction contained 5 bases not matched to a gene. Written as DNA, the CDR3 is TGTGCCAGCAGCCCCCCGGGACTAGCGGGGACCGGGGAGCTGTTTTTT. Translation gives CASSPPGLAGTGELFF.

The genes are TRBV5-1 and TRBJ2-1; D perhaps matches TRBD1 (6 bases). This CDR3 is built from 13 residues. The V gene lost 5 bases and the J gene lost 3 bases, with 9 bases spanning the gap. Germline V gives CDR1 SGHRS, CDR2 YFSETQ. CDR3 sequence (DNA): TGCGCCAGCAGACCGGACAGCTACAATGAGCAGTTCTTC. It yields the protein CASRPDSYNEQFF.

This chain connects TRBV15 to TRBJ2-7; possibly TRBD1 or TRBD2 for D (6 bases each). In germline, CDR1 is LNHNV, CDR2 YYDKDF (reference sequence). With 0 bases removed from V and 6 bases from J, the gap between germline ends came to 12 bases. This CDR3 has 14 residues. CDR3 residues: CATSREGGSLEQYF. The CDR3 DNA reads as TGTGCCACCAGCAGAGAAGGGGGGTCTCTCGAGCAGTACTTC.

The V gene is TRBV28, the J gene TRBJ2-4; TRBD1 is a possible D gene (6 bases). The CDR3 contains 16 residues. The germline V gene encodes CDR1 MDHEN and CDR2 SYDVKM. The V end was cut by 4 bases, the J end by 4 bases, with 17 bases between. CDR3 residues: CASSSPGSRGKNIQYF. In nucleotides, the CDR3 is TGTGCCAGCAGTTCTCCGGGGTCCAGGGGAAAAAACATTCAGTACTTC. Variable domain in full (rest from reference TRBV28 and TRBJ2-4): DVKVTQSSRYLVKRTGEKVFLECVQDMDHENMFWYRQDPGLGLRLIYFSYDVKMKEKGDIPEGYSVSREKKERFSLILESASTNQTSMYLCASSSPGSRGKNIQYFGAGTRLSVL.

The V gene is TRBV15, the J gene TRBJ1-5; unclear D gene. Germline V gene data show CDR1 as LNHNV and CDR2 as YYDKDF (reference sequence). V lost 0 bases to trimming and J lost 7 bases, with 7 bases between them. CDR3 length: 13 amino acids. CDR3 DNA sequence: TGTGCCACCAGCAGAGATTTGCGACAGCCCCAGCATTTT. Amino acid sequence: CATSRDLRQPQHF.

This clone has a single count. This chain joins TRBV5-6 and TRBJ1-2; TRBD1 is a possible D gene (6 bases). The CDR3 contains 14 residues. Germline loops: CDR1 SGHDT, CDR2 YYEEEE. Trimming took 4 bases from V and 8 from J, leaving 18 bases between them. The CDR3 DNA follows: TGTGCCAGCAGCCCGGACCAGGGGTCTTGGGGCTACACCTTC. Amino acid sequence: CASSPDQGSWGYTF.

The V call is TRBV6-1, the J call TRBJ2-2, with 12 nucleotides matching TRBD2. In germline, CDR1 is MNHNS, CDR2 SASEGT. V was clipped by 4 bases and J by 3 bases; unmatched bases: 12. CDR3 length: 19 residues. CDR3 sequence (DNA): TGTGCCAGCAGTGTACTATGGGCTAGCGGGAGGGCCCACACCGGGGAGCTGTTTTTT. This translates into CASSVLWASGRAHTGELFF.

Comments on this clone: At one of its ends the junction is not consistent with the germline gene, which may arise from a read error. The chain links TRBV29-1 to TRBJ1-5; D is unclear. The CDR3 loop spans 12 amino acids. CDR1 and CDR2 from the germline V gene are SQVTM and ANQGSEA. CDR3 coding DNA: TGCAGCGTTGGGGAAGGCAATCAGCTCCAGCATTTT. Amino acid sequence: CSVGEGNQLQHF.

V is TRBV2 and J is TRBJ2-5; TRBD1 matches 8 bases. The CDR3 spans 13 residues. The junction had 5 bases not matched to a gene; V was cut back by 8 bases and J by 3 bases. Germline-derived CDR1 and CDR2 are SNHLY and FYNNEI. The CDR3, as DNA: TGTGCCAGCCGGACAGGGCCCGAAGAGACCCAGTACTTC. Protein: CASRTGPEETQYF.

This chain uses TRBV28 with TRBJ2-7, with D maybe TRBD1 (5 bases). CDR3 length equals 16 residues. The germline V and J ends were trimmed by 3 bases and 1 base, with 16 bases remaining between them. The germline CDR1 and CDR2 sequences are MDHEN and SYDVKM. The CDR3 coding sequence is TGTGCCAGCAGTTTGTGGGGCCAGGGCCGTTCCTACGAGCAGTACTTC. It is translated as CASSLWGQGRSYEQYF.

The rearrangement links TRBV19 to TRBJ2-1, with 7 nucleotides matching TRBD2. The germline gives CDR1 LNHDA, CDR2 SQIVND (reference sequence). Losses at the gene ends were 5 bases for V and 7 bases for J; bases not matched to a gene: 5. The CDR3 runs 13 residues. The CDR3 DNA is TGTGCCAGTAGTTTTAGCGGGCTTAATGAGCAGTTCTTC. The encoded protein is CASSFSGLNEQFF.

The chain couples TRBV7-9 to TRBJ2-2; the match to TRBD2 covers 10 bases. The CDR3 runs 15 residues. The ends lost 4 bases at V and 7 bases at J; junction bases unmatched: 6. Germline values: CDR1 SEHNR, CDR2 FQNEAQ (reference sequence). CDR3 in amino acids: CASSSAGGLGGELFF. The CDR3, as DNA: TGTGCCAGCAGCTCAGCGGGAGGGCTCGGCGGGGAGCTGTTTTTT.

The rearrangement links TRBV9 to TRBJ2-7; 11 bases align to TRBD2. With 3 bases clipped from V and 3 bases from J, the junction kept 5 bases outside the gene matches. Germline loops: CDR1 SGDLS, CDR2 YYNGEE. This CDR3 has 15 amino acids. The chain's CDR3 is CASSAGLAGLYEQYF. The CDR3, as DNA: TGTGCCAGCAGCGCTGGACTAGCGGGCCTCTACGAGCAGTACTTC.